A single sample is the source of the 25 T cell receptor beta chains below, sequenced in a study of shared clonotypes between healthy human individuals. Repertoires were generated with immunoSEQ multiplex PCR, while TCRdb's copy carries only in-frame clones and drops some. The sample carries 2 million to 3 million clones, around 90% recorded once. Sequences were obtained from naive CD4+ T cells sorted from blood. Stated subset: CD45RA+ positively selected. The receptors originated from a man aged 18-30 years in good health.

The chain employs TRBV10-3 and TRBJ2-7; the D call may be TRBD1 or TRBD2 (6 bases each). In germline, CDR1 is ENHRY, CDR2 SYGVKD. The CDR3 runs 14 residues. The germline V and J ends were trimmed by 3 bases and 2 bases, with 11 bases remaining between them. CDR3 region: CAISDGGSAYEQYF. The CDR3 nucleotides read TGTGCCATCAGTGACGGGGGCAGTGCCTACGAGCAGTACTTC.

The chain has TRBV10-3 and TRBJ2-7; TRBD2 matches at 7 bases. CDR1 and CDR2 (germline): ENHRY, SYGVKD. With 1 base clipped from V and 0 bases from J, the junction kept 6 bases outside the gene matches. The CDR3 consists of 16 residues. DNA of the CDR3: TGTGCCATCAGTGAGTTGCCCAGCGGGATCTCCTACGAGCAGTACTTC. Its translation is CAISELPSGISYEQYF.

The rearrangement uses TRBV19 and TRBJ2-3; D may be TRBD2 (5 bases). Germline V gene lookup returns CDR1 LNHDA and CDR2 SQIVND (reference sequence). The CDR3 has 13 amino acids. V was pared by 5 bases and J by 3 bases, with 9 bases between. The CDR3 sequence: CASSPSGTDTQYF. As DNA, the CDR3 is TGTGCCAGTAGTCCCTCGGGGACAGATACGCAGTATTTT.

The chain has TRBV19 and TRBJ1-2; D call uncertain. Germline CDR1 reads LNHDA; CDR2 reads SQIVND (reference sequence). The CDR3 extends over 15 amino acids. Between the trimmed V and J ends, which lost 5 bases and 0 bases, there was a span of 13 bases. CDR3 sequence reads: CASSPSFGPNYGYTF. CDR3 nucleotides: TGTGCCAGTAGTCCATCCTTCGGCCCTAACTATGGCTACACCTTC.

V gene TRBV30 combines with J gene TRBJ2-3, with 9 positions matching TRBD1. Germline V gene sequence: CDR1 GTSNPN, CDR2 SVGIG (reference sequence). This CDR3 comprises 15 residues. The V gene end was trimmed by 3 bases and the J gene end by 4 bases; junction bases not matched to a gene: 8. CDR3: CAWRGRDRDPDTQYF. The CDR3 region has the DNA TGTGCCTGGAGGGGCCGGGACAGGGACCCAGATACGCAGTATTTT.

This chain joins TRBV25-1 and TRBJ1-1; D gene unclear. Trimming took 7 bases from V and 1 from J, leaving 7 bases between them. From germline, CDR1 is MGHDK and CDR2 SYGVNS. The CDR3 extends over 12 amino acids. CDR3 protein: CASKKGNTEAFF. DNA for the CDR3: TGTGCCAGCAAAAAGGGGAACACTGAAGCTTTCTTT.

The CDR3 sequence: CASSPTGTGGVEAFF. The CDR3, as DNA: TGTGCCAGCTCACCTACTGGGACAGGGGGTGTTGAAGCTTTCTTT. The chain is built from TRBV18 and TRBJ1-1; TRBD1 matches 11 bases. V trimming: 3 bases; J trimming: 7 bases; junction bases outside the gene matches: 7. Looked up from germline, CDR1 is KGHSH and CDR2 is LQKENI. This CDR3 comprises 15 residues.

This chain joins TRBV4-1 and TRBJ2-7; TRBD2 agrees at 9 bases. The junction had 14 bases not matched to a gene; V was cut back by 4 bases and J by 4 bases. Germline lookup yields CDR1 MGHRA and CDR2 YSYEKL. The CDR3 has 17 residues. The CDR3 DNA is TGCGCCAGCAGCCCTTTACAATGGGAGCGGGGGGTATACGAGCAGTACTTC. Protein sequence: CASSPLQWERGVYEQYF.

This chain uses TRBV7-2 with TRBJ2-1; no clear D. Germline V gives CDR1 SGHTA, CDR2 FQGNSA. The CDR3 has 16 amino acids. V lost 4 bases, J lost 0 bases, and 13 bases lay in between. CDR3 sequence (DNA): TGTGCCAGCAGCTCTCCCTCGAAGAGCTCCTACAATGAGCAGTTCTTC. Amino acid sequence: CASSSPSKSSYNEQFF. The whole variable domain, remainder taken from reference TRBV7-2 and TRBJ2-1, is GAGVSQSPSNKVTEKGKDVELRCDPISGHTALYWYRQSLGQGLEFLIYFQGNSAPDKSGLPSDRFSAERTGGSVSTLTIQRTQQEDSAVYLCASSSPSKSSYNEQFFGPGTRLTVL.

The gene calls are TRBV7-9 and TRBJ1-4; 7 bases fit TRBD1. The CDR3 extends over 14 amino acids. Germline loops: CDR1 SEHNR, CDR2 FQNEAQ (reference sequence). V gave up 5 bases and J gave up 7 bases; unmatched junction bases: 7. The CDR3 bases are TGTGCCAGCAGCGCAGACAGGGTTGGTGAAAAACTGTTTTTT. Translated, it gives CASSADRVGEKLFF.

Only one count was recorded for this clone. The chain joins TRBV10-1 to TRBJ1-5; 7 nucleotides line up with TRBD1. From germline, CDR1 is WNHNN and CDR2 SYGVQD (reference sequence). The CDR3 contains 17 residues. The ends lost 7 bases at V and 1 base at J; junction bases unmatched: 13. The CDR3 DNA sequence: TGCGCCAGCACGCCAGAAGGGGGCCGCGAAAGCAATCAGCCCCAGCATTTT. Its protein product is CASTPEGGRESNQPQHF.

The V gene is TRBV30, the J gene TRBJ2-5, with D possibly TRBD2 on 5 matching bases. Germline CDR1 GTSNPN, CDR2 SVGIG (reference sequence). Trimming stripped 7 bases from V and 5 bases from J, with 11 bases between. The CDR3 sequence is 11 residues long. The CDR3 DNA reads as TGTGCCTCTCGGGATTTGGAGACCCAGTACTTC. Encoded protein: CASRDLETQYF.

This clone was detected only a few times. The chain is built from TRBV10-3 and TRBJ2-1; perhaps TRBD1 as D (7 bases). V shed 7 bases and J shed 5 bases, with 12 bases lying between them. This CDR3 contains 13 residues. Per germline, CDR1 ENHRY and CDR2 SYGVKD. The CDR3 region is CAITRGDNNEQFF. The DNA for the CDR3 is TGTGCCATCACCAGGGGGGATAACAATGAGCAGTTCTTC.

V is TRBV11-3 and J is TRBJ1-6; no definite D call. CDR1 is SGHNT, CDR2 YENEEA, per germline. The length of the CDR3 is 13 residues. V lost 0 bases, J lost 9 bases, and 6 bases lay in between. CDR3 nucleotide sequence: TGTGCCAGCAGCTTAGATCGGGCTTCACCCCTCCACTTT. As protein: CASSLDRASPLHF.

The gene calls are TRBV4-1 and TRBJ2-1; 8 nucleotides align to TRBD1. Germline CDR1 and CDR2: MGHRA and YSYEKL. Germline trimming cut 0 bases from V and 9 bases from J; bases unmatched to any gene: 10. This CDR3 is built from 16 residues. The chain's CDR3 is CASSQDLLTGALEQFF. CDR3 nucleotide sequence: TGCGCCAGCAGCCAAGATCTGTTGACAGGGGCTCTTGAGCAGTTCTTC.

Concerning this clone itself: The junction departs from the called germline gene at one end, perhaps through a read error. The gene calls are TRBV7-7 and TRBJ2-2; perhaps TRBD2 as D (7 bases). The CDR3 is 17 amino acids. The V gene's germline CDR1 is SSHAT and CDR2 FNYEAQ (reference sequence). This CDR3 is CASTPRGGGADTGELFF. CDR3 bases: TGTGCTAGCACCCCGCGCGGGGGCGGGGCGGACACCGGGGAGCTGTTTTTT.

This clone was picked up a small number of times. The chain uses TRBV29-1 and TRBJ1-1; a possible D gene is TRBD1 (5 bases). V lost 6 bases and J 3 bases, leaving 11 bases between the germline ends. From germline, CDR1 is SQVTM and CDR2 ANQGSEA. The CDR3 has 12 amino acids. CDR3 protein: CSVRGLYTEAFF. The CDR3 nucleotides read TGCAGCGTGAGGGGCCTCTACACTGAAGCTTTCTTT. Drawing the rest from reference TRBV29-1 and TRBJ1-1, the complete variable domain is SAVISQKPSRDICQRGTSLTIQCQVDSQVTMMFWYRQQPGQSLTLIATANQGSEATYESGFVIDKFPISRPNLTFSTLTVSNMSPEDSSIYLCSVRGLYTEAFFGQGTRLTVV.

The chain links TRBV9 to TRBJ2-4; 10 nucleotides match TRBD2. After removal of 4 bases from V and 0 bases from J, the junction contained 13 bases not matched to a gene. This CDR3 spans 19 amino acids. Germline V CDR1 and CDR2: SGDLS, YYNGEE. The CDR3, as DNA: TGTGCCAGCAGCCCCCTAGAAAGCGGGAGGGGGGTAGCCAAAAACATTCAGTACTTC. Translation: CASSPLESGRGVAKNIQYF.

The CDR3: CASGRPPTDEQFF. CDR3 DNA sequence: TGTGCCAGCGGCCGACCCCCGACCGATGAGCAGTTCTTC. The chain uses TRBV6-5 and TRBJ2-1; D remains unclear. Trimming took 8 bases from V and 8 from J, leaving 16 bases between them. This CDR3 spans 13 amino acids. CDR1 is MNHEY and CDR2 is SVGAGI in the germline V gene.

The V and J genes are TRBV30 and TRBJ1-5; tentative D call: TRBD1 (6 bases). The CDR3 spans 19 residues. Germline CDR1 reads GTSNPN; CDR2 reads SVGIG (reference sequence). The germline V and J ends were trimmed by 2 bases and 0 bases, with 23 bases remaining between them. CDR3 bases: TGTGCCTGGAGTTCCCCCGGGGGGGCCCTCCGTTATAGCAATCAGCCCCAGCATTTT. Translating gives CAWSSPGGALRYSNQPQHF.

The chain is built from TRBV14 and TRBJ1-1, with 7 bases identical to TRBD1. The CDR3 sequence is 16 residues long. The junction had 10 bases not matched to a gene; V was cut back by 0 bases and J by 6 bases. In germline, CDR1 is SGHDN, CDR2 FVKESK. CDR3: CASSQDLYRGSAEAFF. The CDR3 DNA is TGTGCCAGCAGCCAAGACTTATACAGGGGCAGCGCTGAAGCTTTCTTT. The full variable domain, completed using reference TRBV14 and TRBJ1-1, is EAGVTQFPSHSVIEKGQTVTLRCDPISGHDNLYWYRRVMGKEIKFLLHFVKESKQDESGMPNNRFLAERTGGTYSTLKVQPAELEDSGVYFCASSQDLYRGSAEAFFGQGTRLTVV.

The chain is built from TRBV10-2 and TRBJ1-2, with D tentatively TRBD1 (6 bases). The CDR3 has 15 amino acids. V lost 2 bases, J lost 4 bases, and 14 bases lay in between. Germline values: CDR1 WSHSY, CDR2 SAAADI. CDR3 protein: CASSEEHRGPYGYTF. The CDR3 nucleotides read TGCGCCAGCAGTGAGGAACACCGGGGGCCCTATGGCTACACCTTC.

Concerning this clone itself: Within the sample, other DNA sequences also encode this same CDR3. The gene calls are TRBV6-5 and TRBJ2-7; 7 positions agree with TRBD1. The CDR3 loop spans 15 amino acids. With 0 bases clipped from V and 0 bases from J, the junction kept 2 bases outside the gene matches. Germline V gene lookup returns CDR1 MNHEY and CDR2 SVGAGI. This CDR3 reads CASSYSGDSSYEQYF. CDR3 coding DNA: TGTGCCAGCAGTTACTCCGGGGACAGCTCCTACGAGCAGTACTTC.

The CDR3 DNA reads as TGTGCCAGCAGTGGGCTAGCGGGGGGCCAAGAGACCCAGTACTTC. This gives the protein CASSGLAGGQETQYF. This rearrangement joins TRBV6-1 to TRBJ2-5; 11 bases map to TRBD2. Germline V lookup: CDR1 MNHNS, CDR2 SASEGT. After removal of 4 bases from V and 1 base from J, the junction contained 2 bases not matched to a gene. This CDR3 contains 15 residues.

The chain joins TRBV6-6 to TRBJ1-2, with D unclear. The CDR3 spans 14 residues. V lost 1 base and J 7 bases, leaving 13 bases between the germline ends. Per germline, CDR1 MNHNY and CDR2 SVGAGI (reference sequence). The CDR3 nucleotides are TGTGCCAGCAGTTACTGGGTGGGGTCAGGTGGCTACACCTTC. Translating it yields CASSYWVGSGGYTF.